These 8 T cell receptor beta chains share one sample of origin, sequenced in a study of blood T cell repertoires in COVID-19. The data were produced by immunoSEQ multiplex PCR, yet TCRdb's version contains in-frame clones alone and is incomplete. The sample has roughly 200,000 clones; approximately 87% are singletons. The sequenced sample consisted of peripheral blood. The receptors originated from a woman under 30 who had recovered from COVID-19.

The gene calls are TRBV18 and TRBJ1-1; D is undetermined. Germline loops: CDR1 KGHSH, CDR2 LQKENI. The germline V and J ends were trimmed by 0 bases and 0 bases, with 8 bases remaining between them. The CDR3 is made up of 15 amino acids. For the CDR3, the DNA is TGTGCCAGCTCACCACCGAGGGCTCTGAACACTGAAGCTTTCTTT. Encoded protein: CASSPPRALNTEAFF.

The J gene is TRBJ1-1, the V gene TRBV2; maybe TRBD1 (5 bases). Germline CDR1 reads SNHLY; CDR2 reads FYNNEI. The CDR3 consists of 13 residues. Between the trimmed V and J ends, which lost 6 bases and 2 bases, there was a span of 10 bases. CDR3 nucleotides: TGTGCCAGCAGAAGACAGTCAAACACTGAAGCTTTCTTT. The encoded protein is CASRRQSNTEAFF. Combining the CDR3 with reference TRBV2 and TRBJ1-1 gives the whole variable domain EPEVTQTPSHQVTQMGQEVILRCVPISNHLYFYWYRQILGQKVEFLVSFYNNEISEKSEIFDDQFSVERPDGSNFTLKIRSTKLEDSAMYFCASRRQSNTEAFFGQGTRLTVV.

The CDR3 region is CASSFSPTGAHLAQYF. CDR3 bases: TGTGCCAGCAGCTTCAGCCCAACAGGGGCCCACCTTGCCCAGTACTTC. The genes are TRBV7-9 and TRBJ2-5, with 7 bases matching TRBD1. The germline V gene encodes CDR1 SEHNR and CDR2 FQNEAQ (reference sequence). V was pared by 3 bases and J by 9 bases, with 16 bases of the junction left unmatched. The CDR3 covers 16 residues.

V gene TRBV6-5 combines with J gene TRBJ1-5; 7 nucleotides line up with TRBD1. CDR3 size: 14 residues. Trimming took 6 bases from V and 5 from J; bases not matched to a gene: 7. Germline V lookup: CDR1 MNHEY, CDR2 SVGAGI. This CDR3 reads CASSGNRGHQPQHF. CDR3 nucleotide sequence: TGTGCCAGCAGCGGGAACAGGGGTCATCAGCCCCAGCATTTT.

The J gene is TRBJ2-3, the V gene TRBV7-9, with 16 nucleotides matching TRBD2. The CDR3 extends over 17 amino acids. The V gene end was trimmed by 5 bases and the J gene end by 11 bases; junction bases not matched to a gene: 13. CDR1 and CDR2 from the germline V gene are SEHNR and FQNEAQ (reference sequence). This CDR3 reads CASSPPLGTSGGVLQYF. The DNA of the CDR3 is TGTGCCAGCAGCCCCCCTCTGGGGACTAGCGGGGGGGTTTTGCAGTATTTT.

The sample holds one count of this clone. This chain joins TRBV5-4 and TRBJ2-7, with 9 bases lining up with TRBD1. This CDR3 contains 13 residues. Losses at the gene ends were 6 bases for V and 6 bases for J; bases not matched to a gene: 7. Looked up from germline, CDR1 is SGHNT and CDR2 is YYREEE (reference sequence). This chain's CDR3 is CASTHRQGGEQYF. The CDR3 DNA sequence: TGTGCCAGCACCCACCGACAGGGGGGCGAGCAGTACTTC.

The V gene is TRBV7-6, the J gene TRBJ2-7; 12 bases match TRBD2. In germline, CDR1 is SGHVS, CDR2 FNYEAQ. The CDR3 totals 15 residues. Trimming at V came to 6 bases and at J to 0 bases, leaving 3 bases not matched to a gene. The CDR3 spells CASSLTSGGSYEQYF. The DNA for the CDR3 is TGTGCCAGCAGTTTGACTAGCGGGGGCTCCTACGAGCAGTACTTC.

The rearrangement links TRBV5-5 to TRBJ2-3, with TRBD2 as a possible D gene (5 bases). Germline CDR1 reads SGHKS; CDR2 reads YYEKEE (reference sequence). The ends were cut back, 4 bases at V and 2 bases at J, with 14 bases in the middle. The CDR3 consists of 15 residues. In DNA, the CDR3 is TGTGCCAGCAGCCGCGACTATTCCGCCACAGATACGCAGTATTTT. This encodes CASSRDYSATDTQYF. The full variable domain, with the rest looked up from reference TRBV5-5 and TRBJ2-3, is DAGVTQSPTHLIKTRGQQVTLRCSPISGHKSVSWYQQVLGQGPQFIFQYYEKEERGRGNFPDRFSARQFPNYSSELNVNALLLGDSALYLCASSRDYSATDTQYFGPGTRLTVL.